These 23 T cell receptor beta chains were sequenced from one sample in a study of blood T cell repertoires in COVID-19 (dated by TCRdb to 2018 to 2021). Preparation of the library involved the immunoSEQ multiplex PCR assay. In its TCRdb copy, this immuneACCESS table keeps in-frame sequences only and misses some clones. Where compared with another copy, unresolved V genes explain less than half of these, and the others have no known cause. Here the sample has roughly 100,000 clones; around 82% occur a single time. Roughly 13% of the sample is in the top ten clones. The sequenced sample was peripheral blood. The receptors originated from a human donor in a cohort sampled during active or convalescent COVID-19.

The chain carries TRBV7-3 and TRBJ2-2, with 12 bases that match TRBD2. The CDR3 contains 17 residues. The junction had 8 bases not matched to a gene; V was cut back by 5 bases and J by 4 bases. Germline CDR1 reads SGHTA; CDR2 reads FQGTGA. CDR3 DNA: TGTGCCAGCAGCCTCCCAGGACTAGCGGGGATCACCGGGGAGCTGTTTTTT. It specifies CASSLPGLAGITGELFF.

This clone was observed a single time. The rearrangement links TRBV5-4 to TRBJ2-2, with TRBD1 matching 7 bases. CDR3 length: 14 amino acids. CDR1 SGHNT and CDR2 YYREEE come from the germline V gene (reference sequence). V was pared by 6 bases and J by 9 bases, with 11 bases of the junction left unmatched. The CDR3 sequence is CASKQGELHRELFF. The CDR3 DNA follows: TGTGCCAGCAAGCAGGGGGAACTGCACCGGGAGCTGTTTTTT.

This clone appeared once. This chain joins TRBV6-5 and TRBJ2-1; TRBD2 is a possible D gene (5 bases). This CDR3 spans 11 amino acids. Germline lookup yields CDR1 MNHEY and CDR2 SVGAGI. The V gene lost 9 bases and the J gene lost 8 bases, with 11 bases spanning the gap. CDR3 nucleotide sequence: TGTGCCAGTCGGGGTTTGGATGAGCAGTTCTTC. Amino acid sequence: CASRGLDEQFF.

J is TRBJ2-7 and V is TRBV6-2 or TRBV6-3, with TRBD1 matching 10 bases. V was clipped by 5 bases and J by 7 bases; unmatched bases: 11. Germline V lookup: CDR1 MNHEY, CDR2 SVGEGT. The CDR3 runs 15 residues. The CDR3 here is CASSDTGTGAREQYF. CDR3 nucleotide sequence: TGTGCCAGCAGTGATACCGGGACAGGGGCTAGGGAGCAGTACTTC.

The chain is built from TRBV6-9 and TRBJ2-7; the D gene is possibly TRBD2 (7 bases). The CDR3 is 13 amino acids. Between the trimmed V and J ends, which lost 8 bases and 1 base, there was a span of 12 bases. Per the germline V gene, CDR1 is MNHGY and CDR2 is SVAAGI. The CDR3: CASHGGPSYEQYF. For the CDR3, the DNA is TGTGCCAGCCACGGGGGGCCATCCTACGAGCAGTACTTC.

The rearrangement links TRBV6-2 or TRBV6-3 to TRBJ1-3; perhaps TRBD1 as D (5 bases). The CDR3 runs to 16 residues. V gave up 5 bases and J gave up 0 bases, with 14 bases separating them. Germline CDR1 reads MNHEY; CDR2 reads SVGEGT. The CDR3 protein is CASSLTATFSGNTIYF. The DNA of the CDR3 is TGTGCCAGCAGTCTGACAGCTACTTTCTCTGGAAACACCATATATTTT.

This chain links TRBV30 with TRBJ2-2; D might be TRBD1 (6 bases). Trimming removed 5 bases from V and 4 bases from J, with 17 bases in between. The germline CDR1 and CDR2 sequences are GTSNPN and SVGIG (reference sequence). This CDR3 is 15 amino acids long. The CDR3 DNA follows: TGTGCCTGGGGTTTCGAGAAGGGGGTCACCGGGGAGCTGTTTTTT. It codes for CAWGFEKGVTGELFF.

This clone was counted between two and nine times. The chain has TRBV11-2 and TRBJ1-5; 7 bases are a match to TRBD1. CDR1 is SGHAT, CDR2 FQNNGV, per germline. V shed 2 bases and J 5 bases; nucleotides not matched to a gene: 6. This CDR3 has 15 residues. CDR3: CASSLTDRPHQPQHF. The CDR3, as DNA: TGTGCCAGCAGCTTAACGGACAGGCCCCATCAGCCCCAGCATTTT.

The chain links TRBV5-1 to TRBJ2-5, with 7 bases that match TRBD1. The CDR3 runs to 15 residues. Germline assignment: CDR1 SGHRS and CDR2 YFSETQ. With 0 bases clipped from V and 1 base from J, the junction kept 3 bases outside the gene matches. CDR3 DNA sequence: TGCGCCAGCAGCTTGGTGCCAGGGGGCCAAGAGACCCAGTACTTC. It is translated as CASSLVPGGQETQYF. Complete variable domain (other parts from reference TRBV5-1 and TRBJ2-5): KAGVTQTPRYLIKTRGQQVTLSCSPISGHRSVSWYQQTPGQGLQFLFEYFSETQRNKGNFPGRFSGRQFSNSRSEMNVSTLELGDSALYLCASSLVPGGQETQYFGPGTRLLVL.

The V gene is TRBV2, the J gene TRBJ1-1, with 11 positions matching TRBD1. The CDR3 totals 15 residues. The V gene's germline CDR1 is SNHLY and CDR2 FYNNEI. With 6 bases clipped from V and 4 bases from J, the junction kept 7 bases outside the gene matches. The CDR3 region is CASSRFGTGGTEAFF. The CDR3 nucleotides are TGTGCCAGCAGCCGCTTCGGGACAGGGGGCACTGAAGCTTTCTTT.

The count of this clone is one. This chain uses TRBV4-1 with TRBJ1-6; 8 bases align to TRBD1. The CDR3 covers 15 residues. Germline V gene sequence: CDR1 MGHRA, CDR2 YSYEKL. Trimming at V came to 1 base and at J to 13 bases, leaving 9 bases not matched to a gene. DNA for the CDR3: TGCGCCAGCAGCCAAGGGGACAGGTATTTCCCTCCCCTCCACTTT. Translated, it gives CASSQGDRYFPPLHF.

V is TRBV5-4 and J is TRBJ1-3; D is unclear. The CDR3 sequence is 15 residues long. V was clipped by 4 bases and J by 0 bases, with 11 bases between them. Germline-derived CDR1 and CDR2 are SGHNT and YYREEE (reference sequence). The CDR3: CASSPGVLSGNTIYF. CDR3 coding DNA: TGTGCCAGCAGCCCCGGGGTCCTCTCTGGAAACACCATATATTTT. Full variable domain (missing parts from reference TRBV5-4 and TRBJ1-3): ETGVTQSPTHLIKTRGQQVTLRCSSQSGHNTVSWYQQALGQGPQFIFQYYREEENGRGNFPPRFSGLQFPNYSSELNVNALELDDSALYLCASSPGVLSGNTIYFGEGSWLTVV.

V gene TRBV6-5 combines with J gene TRBJ2-2, with a weak D call TRBD1 (5 bases). The CDR3 sequence is 13 residues long. The germline V gene encodes CDR1 MNHEY and CDR2 SVGAGI. V gave up 6 bases and J gave up 5 bases, with 10 bases separating them. CDR3 in DNA: TGTGCCAGCAGGCTGACAGCAACCGGGGAGCTGTTTTTT. It translates to CASRLTATGELFF.

The chain has TRBV18 and TRBJ2-5; 7 nucleotides agree with TRBD2. Germline CDR1 is KGHSH and CDR2 is LQKENI. The CDR3 has 14 residues. V trimming: 6 bases; J trimming: 2 bases; junction bases outside the gene matches: 6. The CDR3 DNA reads TGTGCCAGCTCTCCAGGACTAGTTCAAGAGACCCAGTACTTC. Translated: CASSPGLVQETQYF.

As for this clone: Other DNA sequences from this sample encode an identical CDR3 as well. This chain uses TRBV18 with TRBJ2-5; 7 positions agree with TRBD2. Per germline, CDR1 KGHSH and CDR2 LQKENI. The junction had 4 bases not matched to a gene; V was cut back by 5 bases and J by 4 bases. This CDR3 has 13 amino acids. The CDR3, as DNA: TGTGCCAGCTCAACTGGGGGGGGAGAGACCCAGTACTTC. It is translated as CASSTGGGETQYF.

This chain uses TRBV7-9 with TRBJ1-1; weak D call: TRBD1 (5 bases). The CDR3 covers 16 residues. V dropped 5 bases and J dropped 0 bases, with 16 bases sitting between them. The germline gives CDR1 SEHNR, CDR2 FQNEAQ (reference sequence). The CDR3 coding sequence is TGTGCCAGCAGCCTCGGTAGGGGTTCCCTGAACACTGAAGCTTTCTTT. Translated: CASSLGRGSLNTEAFF.

This clone showed up just once. This sequence joins TRBV19 and TRBJ2-6; 7 nucleotides match TRBD1. Germline CDR1 LNHDA, CDR2 SQIVND (reference sequence). The trim removed 5 bases at V and 6 bases at J, leaving 16 bases unmatched. This CDR3 region has 18 residues. CDR3 bases: TGTGCCAGTAGTGCCCGGCGGACAGGTCGTGGTGAGGCCAACGTCCTGACTTTC. Translation gives CASSARRTGRGEANVLTF. Full variable domain (rest looked up from reference TRBV19 and TRBJ2-6): DGGITQSPKYLFRKEGQNVTLSCEQNLNHDAMYWYRQDPGQGLRLIYYSQIVNDFQKGDIAEGYSVSREKKESFPLTVTSAQKNPTAFYLCASSARRTGRGEANVLTFGAGSRLTVL.

The chain combines TRBV5-5 with TRBJ2-5, with D hard to call. V was shortened by 0 bases and J by 4 bases, with 7 bases between the two germline ends. CDR3 length: 13 residues. Germline V gene data show CDR1 as SGHKS and CDR2 as YYEKEE (reference sequence). As DNA, the CDR3 is TGTGCCAGCAGCTTGGCTTCCTTAGAGACCCAGTACTTC. It translates to CASSLASLETQYF. The variable domain in full, with the rest retrieved from reference TRBV5-5 and TRBJ2-5, is DAGVTQSPTHLIKTRGQQVTLRCSPISGHKSVSWYQQVLGQGPQFIFQYYEKEERGRGNFPDRFSARQFPNYSSELNVNALLLGDSALYLCASSLASLETQYFGPGTRLLVL.

A word on this clone: Sequence at one end of the junction differs from germline and may be a read error. The rearrangement uses TRBV4-2 and TRBJ1-1; possibly TRBD1 for D (5 bases). Germline V gene data show CDR1 as LGHNA and CDR2 as YNFKEQ. This CDR3 spans 12 amino acids. The CDR3 nucleotides read TGTGCCAGCAGCCAATCGGGGGGGACCCCGAGGTTT. Amino acid sequence: CASSQSGGTPRF.

J is TRBJ1-5 and V is TRBV12-3 or TRBV12-4, with a possible D match to TRBD1 (5 bases). V shed 3 bases and J shed 7 bases, with 10 bases lying between them. This CDR3 spans 13 amino acids. CDR3 sequence reads: CASSFGGDQPQHF. The CDR3 DNA follows: TGTGCCAGCAGTTTTGGGGGGGACCAGCCCCAGCATTTT.

V is TRBV7-6 and J is TRBJ2-1; a weak D match, TRBD2 (5 bases). Germline assignment: CDR1 SGHVS and CDR2 FNYEAQ. This CDR3 is built from 15 residues. V was shortened by 5 bases and J by 4 bases, with 15 bases between the two germline ends. CDR3 protein: CASSPSRGLYNEQFF. The CDR3 DNA reads as TGTGCCAGCAGCCCGAGTCGGGGTCTATACAATGAGCAGTTCTTC.

V usage is TRBV24-1 and J usage is TRBJ1-1, with 8 bases matching TRBD1. Per the germline V gene, CDR1 is KGHDR and CDR2 is SFDVKD. J lost 5 bases, V lost 0 bases, and 7 bases had no gene match. The CDR3 runs 16 residues. The CDR3 sequence is CATSDLGPGGRTEAFF. DNA of the CDR3: TGTGCCACCAGTGATTTGGGACCAGGGGGCCGAACTGAAGCTTTCTTT.

The chain links TRBV5-4 to TRBJ2-2; possible D gene TRBD1, 5 bases. V lost 1 base and J 0 bases, leaving 10 bases between the germline ends. Looked up from germline, CDR1 is SGHNT and CDR2 is YYREEE (reference sequence). The CDR3 runs 16 residues. CDR3 DNA: TGTGCCAGCAGCTTGTTGGCAGGGACGAACACCGGGGAGCTGTTTTTT. This sequence encodes CASSLLAGTNTGELFF.